This T cell receptor beta chain was recorded in a study of T cells in Graves' hyperthyroidism and ophthalmopathy. About the research overall: Peripheral blood sampling occurred at initial diagnosis, before any treatment.

Amplified TCR beta CDR3 regions came from RNA transcripts. A first-round RT-PCR of the TCR CDR3 used the HTBI primer set. TCRdb reprocessed the multiplex PCR reads via MiXCR and lists one record per CDR3 protein. Among 300,000 to 450,000 distinct CDR3 sequences, 15% to 18% were seen once, and the ten largest hold roughly 25%. This clonotype appeared many times. Its target is not known. The study, taken as a whole, reports: In the analysis, a 13 V-J model separated ophthalmopathy from stable hyperthyroidism.

Diagnoses were made from clinical symptoms, serum measures (thyroxine and TRAb), thyroid ultrasound and orbital computed tomography. The sample, blood from the first hyperthyroidism diagnosis, precedes any ophthalmopathy symptoms. The CDR3 contains 15 residues. The ends lost 5 bases at V and 5 bases at J; junction bases unmatched: 9. This receptor was identified in a woman between 18 and 29 years old with Graves' hyperthyroidism that later progressed to Graves' ophthalmopathy. Sequenced sample: blood. This chain uses TRBV12-3 or TRBV12-4 with TRBJ2-1; TRBD1 aligns across 7 bases. CDR3 amino acids: CASSLFSGTDNEQFF. The CDR3 nucleotides are TGTGCCAGCAGTCTTTTTTCGGGGACAGACAATGAGCAGTTCTTC.